These T cell receptor beta chains were read from a single sample in a study of spatial heterogeneity in lung cancer. TCRdb recomputed calls from the 5' RACE reads with MiXCR, one row per CDR3 protein. The table has tens of thousands of distinct CDR3 sequences, 4.6% seen once; the top ten hold 30% to 40%. Here the sequenced sample was PBMCs, taken at surgery. These receptor sequences come from a male donor with early-stage non-small cell lung cancer. CDR3s include the opening cysteine and the closing phenylalanine or tryptophan. D genes are given only for firm matches. Size values are once, few and many counts, or a class for expanded clones, and some rows have none.

many,TRBJ2-3,14,.,TRBV19,TGTGCCAGTTCCATGCGGCGGAGCCAAAATACGCAGTATTTT,CASSMRRSQNTQYF
.,TRBJ2-2,15,TRBD1,TRBV19,TGTGCCAGTAGCAGGGACAGGGTGAGGACCGGGGAGCTGTTTTTT,CASSRDRVRTGELFF
many,TRBJ1-5,14,.,TRBV25-1,TGTGCCAGCAGCTCCGGGGTCGACTATCAGCCCCAGCATTTT,CASSSGVDYQPQHF
many,TRBJ2-2,14,TRBD1,TRBV6-1,TGTGCCAGCCGGGGACAGTCGAACACCGGGGAGCTGTTTTTT,CASRGQSNTGELFF
.,TRBJ2-5,15,TRBD2,TRBV5-1,TGCGTCAGCAGCTTGCCCGGGGGGGCCAGAGAGACCCAGTACTTC,CVSSLPGGARETQYF
many,TRBJ1-5,15,TRBD1,TRBV20-1,TGCAGTGCTAGAGAATCAACAGGGGGCCGTGCGCCCCAGCATTTT,CSARESTGGRAPQHF
.,TRBJ2-2,15,.,TRBV2,TGTGCCAGCAGGGGAGTTAGGGGCAACACCGGGGAGCTGTTTTTT,CASRGVRGNTGELFF
many,TRBJ2-4,13,TRBD1,TRBV6-5,TGTGCCAGCAGTGGACAGGGCCGGAACATTCAGTACTTC,CASSGQGRNIQYF
many,TRBJ1-4,14,.,TRBV7-8,TGTGCCAGCAGCCCCACGGTAGGGCCCGAAAAACTGTTTTTT,CASSPTVGPEKLFF
many,TRBJ1-1,12,.,TRBV29-1,TGCAGCGCTCCTGGTTGGGATACTGAAGCTTTCTTT,CSAPGWDTEAFF
few,TRBJ2-1,15,.,TRBV6-5,TGTGCCAGCAGCCCGGGGCAGGGGCCTTTTGGTGAGCAGTTCTTC,CASSPGQGPFGEQFF
many,TRBJ2-3,15,.,TRBV10-3,TGTGCCATCAGTGGTGCAGGGGTTAGCACAGATACGCAGTATTTT,CAISGAGVSTDTQYF